The sequence of this TCR beta chain was determined in a study of post-analysis software for immune sequencing data (dated by TCRdb to the mid-2010s). With respect to the entire study: Disease courses on record covered relapsing-remitting, secondary progressive and progressive-relapsing multiple sclerosis, though some patients had no subtype annotation. The multiple sclerosis patient repertoires were compared with about a dozen previously published healthy control repertoires from donors aged about 6 to 26 years. A subset of samples was prepared in parallel using single-end sample barcoding, then pooled and co-amplified after Illumina adapter ligation.

To demonstrate the VDJtools post-analysis software, TCR beta repertoires were profiled from the peripheral blood of roughly 12 young patients with multiple sclerosis. Multiple sclerosis patients were children and adolescents aged roughly 6 to 17 years. Findings and caveats that apply to the study as a whole: About five TRBV segments, including TRBV5-6, TRBV5-1 and TRBV20-1, were significantly more frequent in patients than controls. Direct clustering with F measure showed strong co-clustering of samples prepared in the same batch, prompting a batch-effect correction. The control group was slightly older than the multiple sclerosis patient group. Normalized Chao1 diversity was significantly lower in multiple sclerosis patients than controls, suggesting substantial peripheral T-cell clonal expansion.

The germline V gene (reference sequence) specifies DFQATT as CDR1 and SNEGSKA as CDR2. A distance of 13 bases separates the germline ends of V and J, which lose 4 bases and 1 base respectively. The CDR3 measures 14 amino acids from cysteine to phenylalanine. The read is trimmed to its CDR3 DNA, 42 bases read in frame from base 1. Receptors were amplified or captured by PCR. TCRdb names Illumina HiSeq 2500 as the instrument used. To reduce PCR and sequencing biases, unique molecular identifiers were built into the TCR beta cDNA libraries. Every 1 to 10 million input T cells yielded 500,000 or so cDNA molecules, meaning each molecule approximated one T cell. The patient libraries were prepared and sequenced with the same protocol used for the earlier healthy control dataset. Samples belonging to the same batch were prepared together, multiplexed and sequenced on a shared HiSeq lane. As for the authors' bioinformatics: Raw barcoded reads were processed with MIGEC, and single-read molecular identifier groups were discarded before consensus assembly and CDR3 extraction. VDJtools was used for post-analysis of the clonotype tables, and diversity was normalized by down-sampling every dataset to the size of the smallest sample. Repertoire overlap clustering matched CDR3 amino acid but not nucleotide sequences to correct batch-related cross-sample contamination. TCRdb reprocessing: public reads trimmed at Q25 with fastp, clones called with MiXCR, in-frame beta chains kept. Every CDR3 protein is listed once, alongside the most common genes and DNA of its rows. The V and J calls and clone size come from TCRdb's table, not from the authors' own analysis. The sample data list 500,000 to 600,000 distinct CDR3 sequences, and around 47% of these were observed just once. The ten largest clones represent roughly 1.8% of the sample.

This clonotype has a handful of counts. Its antigen remains undetermined. No base qualities exist here, and no much larger clone lies one base off it. This sequence originates from a girl aged 10 to 17 with multiple sclerosis. Material: blood. The chain is encoded by TRBV20-1 joined to TRBJ2-5; confidence is insufficient to name the D gene. At the DNA level, the sequence is TGCAGTGCTAACTTTAGGACCGTCCAAGAGACCCAGTACTTC. It codes for CSANFRTVQETQYF.